The clone carrying this T cell receptor (beta chain) was observed a few times. Its target is not known. Trimming took off 6 bases at V and 0 bases at J, with 9 bases between the two ends. The CDR3 covers 14 residues. This sample was included in a study of T cell repertoires in cytomegalovirus infection. A single record per CDR3 protein comes from TCRdb applying MiXCR to the reads. The data contain approximately 550,000 distinct CDR3 sequences, approximately 15% of them singletons. Broader study findings: Across the ex vivo response, the dominant clonotypes were HLA-C-restricted CMV-specific TCR beta clonotypes.

This TCR was recovered from a human donor in good health (CMV status not recorded). Some clones in this sample may be carry-over from other donors' samples. V usage is TRBV12-3 or TRBV12-4 and J usage is TRBJ2-1, with D unclear. Sequencing was done on a sample of CD8+ T cells from PBMCs. The CDR3 sequence is CASRDGPSYNEQFF. CDR3 nucleotide sequence: TGTGCCAGCAGAGACGGTCCCTCCTACAATGAGCAGTTCTTC.